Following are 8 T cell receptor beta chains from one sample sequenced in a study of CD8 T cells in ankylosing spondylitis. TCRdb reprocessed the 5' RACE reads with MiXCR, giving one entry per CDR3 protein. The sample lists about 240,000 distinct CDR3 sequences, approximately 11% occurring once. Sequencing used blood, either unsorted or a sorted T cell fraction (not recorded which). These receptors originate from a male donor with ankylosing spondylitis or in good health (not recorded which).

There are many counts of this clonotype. The DNA for the CDR3 is TGTGCCAGCAGTTACGGGACTACCCCCACAGATACGCAGTATTTT. It translates to CASSYGTTPTDTQYF. The chain is built from TRBV6-2 or TRBV6-3 and TRBJ2-3; TRBD2 agrees at 7 bases. V shed 2 bases and J 2 bases; nucleotides not matched to a gene: 4. The CDR3 length is 15 residues. CDR1 is MNHEY and CDR2 is SVGEGT in the germline V gene.

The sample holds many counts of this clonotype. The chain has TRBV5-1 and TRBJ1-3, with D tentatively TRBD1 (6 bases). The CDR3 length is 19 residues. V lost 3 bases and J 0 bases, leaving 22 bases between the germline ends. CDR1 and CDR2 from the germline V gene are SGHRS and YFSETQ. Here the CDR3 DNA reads TGCGCCAGCAGCTCGACCCAATCTCCACCGGACAGCTCTGGAAACACCATATATTTT. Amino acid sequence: CASSSTQSPPDSSGNTIYF.

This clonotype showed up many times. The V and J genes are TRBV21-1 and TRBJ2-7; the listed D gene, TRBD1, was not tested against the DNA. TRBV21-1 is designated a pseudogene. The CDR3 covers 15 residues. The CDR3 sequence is CASSVGLNGAKEQYF. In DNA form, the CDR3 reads TGTGCCAGCAGCGTGGGGCTAAATGGAGCGAAGGAGCAGTACTTC.

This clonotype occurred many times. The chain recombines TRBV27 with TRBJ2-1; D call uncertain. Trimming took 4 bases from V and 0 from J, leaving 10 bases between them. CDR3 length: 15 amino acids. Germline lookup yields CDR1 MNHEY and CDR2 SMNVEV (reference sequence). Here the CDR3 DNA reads TGTGCCAGCAGTTCAGGAGTAAGCTCCTACAATGAGCAGTTCTTC. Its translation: CASSSGVSSYNEQFF.

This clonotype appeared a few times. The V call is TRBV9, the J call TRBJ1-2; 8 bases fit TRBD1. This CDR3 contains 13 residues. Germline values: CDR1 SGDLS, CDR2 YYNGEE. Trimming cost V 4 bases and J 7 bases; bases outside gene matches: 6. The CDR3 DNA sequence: TGTGCCAGCAGCCAGACAGGGGCGGGTGGCTACACCTTC. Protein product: CASSQTGAGGYTF.

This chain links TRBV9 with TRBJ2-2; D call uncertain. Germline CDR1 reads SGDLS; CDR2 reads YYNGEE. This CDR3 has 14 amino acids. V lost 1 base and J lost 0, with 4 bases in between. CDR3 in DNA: TGTGCCAGCAGCGTATTACCGAACACCGGGGAGCTGTTTTTT. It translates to CASSVLPNTGELFF.

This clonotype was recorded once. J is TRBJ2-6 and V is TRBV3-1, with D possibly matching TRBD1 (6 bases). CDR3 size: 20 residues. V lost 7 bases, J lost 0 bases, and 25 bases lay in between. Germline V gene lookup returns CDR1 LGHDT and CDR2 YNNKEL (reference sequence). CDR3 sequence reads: CASTTSFGQQSISGANVLTF. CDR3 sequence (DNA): TGTGCCAGCACCACTTCATTCGGACAGCAGAGTATCTCTGGGGCCAACGTCCTGACTTTC. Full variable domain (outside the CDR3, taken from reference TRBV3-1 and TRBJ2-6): DTAVSQTPKYLVTQMGNDKSIKCEQNLGHDTMYWYKQDSKKFLKIMFSYNNKELIINETVPNRFSPKSPDKAHLNLHINSLELGDSAVYFCASTTSFGQQSISGANVLTFGAGSRLTVL.

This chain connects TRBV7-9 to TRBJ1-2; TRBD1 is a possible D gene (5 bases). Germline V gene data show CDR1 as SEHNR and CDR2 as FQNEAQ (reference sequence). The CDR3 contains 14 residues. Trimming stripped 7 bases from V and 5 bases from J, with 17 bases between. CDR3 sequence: CASTLPGVGYGYTF. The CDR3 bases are TGTGCCAGCACCCTGCCGGGGGTCGGATATGGCTACACCTTC. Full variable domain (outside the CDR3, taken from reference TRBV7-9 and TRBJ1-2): DTGVSQNPRHKITKRGQNVTFRCDPISEHNRLYWYRQTLGQGPEFLTYFQNEAQLEKSRLLSDRFSAERPKGSFSTLEIQRTEQGDSAMYLCASTLPGVGYGYTFGSGTRLTVV.